The next 24 T cell receptor beta chains were all read from a single sample in a study of blood T cell repertoires in COVID-19. The data were produced by immunoSEQ multiplex PCR, yet TCRdb's version contains in-frame clones alone and is incomplete. The sample shows 140,000 or so clones, roughly 89% of them seen only once. The sample comprised peripheral blood. The receptors were gathered from a man under 40 with COVID-19, enrolled during active disease.

CDR3: CASRRGGGPLHF. The CDR3 nucleotides are TGTGCCAGCCGGCGGGGGGGAGGACCCCTCCACTTT. V gene TRBV12-3 or TRBV12-4 combines with J gene TRBJ1-6, with D possibly being TRBD1 (5 bases). The ends were cut back, 8 bases at V and 12 bases at J, with 14 bases in the middle. The length of the CDR3 is 12 residues.

The CDR3 protein is CATSIRPLAGVEQFF. CDR3 coding DNA: TGTGCCACCAGCATCCGACCTCTAGCGGGAGTTGAGCAGTTCTTC. J is TRBJ2-1 and V is TRBV15; 10 bases map to TRBD2. The CDR3 extends over 15 amino acids. Germline V lookup: CDR1 LNHNV, CDR2 YYDKDF (reference sequence). V shed 4 bases, J shed 9 bases, and the junction held 9 bases outside the gene matches.

This clone came up a few times. V gene TRBV6-6 combines with J gene TRBJ2-7; 8 bases align to TRBD1. CDR1 and CDR2 from the germline V gene are MNHNY and SVGAGI (reference sequence). The V segment lost 5 bases and the J segment 3 bases; nucleotides outside the gene matches: 9. The CDR3 extends over 15 amino acids. The CDR3 region is CASSLLDRGSYEQYF. In DNA form, the CDR3 reads TGTGCCAGCAGTCTCCTCGACAGGGGTAGCTACGAGCAGTACTTC.

This chain links TRBV30 with TRBJ1-4; 9 bases align to TRBD1. This CDR3 is 15 amino acids long. The germline CDR1 and CDR2 sequences are GTSNPN and SVGIG (reference sequence). J was trimmed by 5 bases and V by 4 bases; bases with no gene match: 8. The CDR3: CAWTPGTGNNEKLFF. The CDR3, as DNA: TGTGCCTGGACCCCCGGGACAGGGAACAATGAAAAACTGTTTTTT.

The V call is TRBV19, the J call TRBJ2-1, with 9 positions matching TRBD2. J gave up 4 bases and V 1 base, and 2 bases lay outside the gene matches. Germline assignment: CDR1 LNHDA and CDR2 SQIVND (reference sequence). The CDR3 contains 15 residues. The CDR3 sequence: CASSIGLAGYNEQFF. The CDR3 nucleotides are TGTGCCAGTAGTATAGGCCTAGCGGGGTACAATGAGCAGTTCTTC.

V gene TRBV6-1 combines with J gene TRBJ2-6; no clear D gene. The CDR3 has 16 amino acids. V was pared by 3 bases and J by 0 bases, with 9 bases between. Germline-derived CDR1 and CDR2 are MNHNS and SASEGT. The CDR3 here is CASSDYRSSGANVLTF. The CDR3 region has the DNA TGTGCCAGCAGTGACTATCGGAGCTCTGGGGCCAACGTCCTGACTTTC.

The CDR3 bases are TGTGCCAGCAGCAGGAGGGCAGCCGCTTACTCTGGAAACACCATATATTTT. It codes for CASSRRAAAYSGNTIYF. The V and J genes are TRBV5-6 and TRBJ1-3; D ambiguous. The CDR3 extends over 17 amino acids. Germline CDR1 is SGHDT and CDR2 is YYEEEE. Trimming pared 4 bases from V and 0 bases from J, leaving 17 bases between.

The chain couples TRBV7-9 to TRBJ1-2; no reliable D call. The CDR3 covers 9 residues. Per germline, CDR1 SEHNR and CDR2 FQNEAQ (reference sequence). V was trimmed by 11 bases and J by 3 bases, leaving 4 bases between them. CDR3 sequence: CALDYGYTF. DNA for the CDR3: TGTGCCTTAGACTATGGCTACACCTTC.

This clone was found a few times. The V gene is TRBV14, the J gene TRBJ1-5, with D possibly matching TRBD1 (5 bases). The CDR3 is 15 amino acids. The V gene lost 4 bases and the J gene lost 2 bases, with 12 bases spanning the gap. Germline CDR1 SGHDN, CDR2 FVKESK. CDR3 amino acids: CASSRGGRGNQPQHF. In DNA, the CDR3 is TGTGCCAGCAGCCGGGGGGGTAGGGGCAATCAGCCCCAGCATTTT.

This sequence joins TRBV4-1 and TRBJ1-2, with unresolved D. CDR1 is MGHRA, CDR2 YSYEKL, per germline. The CDR3 totals 14 residues. Between the trimmed V and J ends, which lost 1 base and 7 bases, there was a span of 13 bases. The CDR3 is CASSQARVLGGYTF. The CDR3 DNA reads TGCGCCAGCAGCCAAGCGAGGGTCTTAGGTGGCTACACCTTC.

The rearrangement links TRBV11-2 to TRBJ1-2, with TRBD1 matching over 7 bases. The germline V gene encodes CDR1 SGHAT and CDR2 FQNNGV. This CDR3 has 14 residues. Losses at the gene ends were 4 bases for V and 2 bases for J; bases not matched to a gene: 4. The CDR3 is CASSSSTGNYGYTF. The CDR3 coding sequence is TGTGCCAGCAGCTCATCGACAGGGAACTATGGCTACACCTTC.

The V gene is TRBV6-5, the J gene TRBJ1-5; a weak D match, TRBD1 (5 bases). Trimming took off 2 bases at V and 2 bases at J, with 13 bases between the two ends. CDR1 is MNHEY and CDR2 is SVGAGI in the germline V gene. The CDR3 is made up of 16 amino acids. CDR3 DNA: TGTGCCAGCAGTTACCTTGGACAATTTGGCAATCAGCCCCAGCATTTT. It translates to CASSYLGQFGNQPQHF.

The rearrangement uses TRBV19 and TRBJ2-7; TRBD1 agrees at 10 bases. Trimming removed 5 bases from V and 7 bases from J; junction bases left unmatched: 8. Germline V gene sequence: CDR1 LNHDA, CDR2 SQIVND (reference sequence). CDR3 size: 14 residues. The CDR3 DNA sequence: TGTGCCAGTAGTCAGACAGGGGGCGGAGAGGAGCAGTACTTC. This sequence encodes CASSQTGGGEEQYF.

V gene TRBV6-5 combines with J gene TRBJ2-7, with D perhaps matching TRBD1 (6 bases). Between the trimmed V and J ends, which lost 6 bases and 2 bases, there was a span of 8 bases. This CDR3 has 12 residues. Per germline, CDR1 MNHEY and CDR2 SVGAGI. CDR3 DNA: TGTGCCAGCAGCTCAGGGGCCTACGAGCAGTACTTC. Translated: CASSSGAYEQYF.

The J gene is TRBJ1-1, the V gene TRBV9; 7 nucleotides agree with TRBD1. V lost 3 bases and J lost 6; bases outside the gene matches: 8. Looked up from germline, CDR1 is SGDLS and CDR2 is YYNGEE. The CDR3 has 14 residues. CDR3 sequence reads: CASSGSGQRAEAFF. For the CDR3, the DNA is TGTGCCAGCAGCGGGTCGGGACAGAGGGCTGAAGCTTTCTTT.

This clone came up a few times. The V gene is TRBV6-4, the J gene TRBJ2-7, with TRBD2 matching over 12 bases. The CDR3 sequence is 15 residues long. Germline V gene lookup returns CDR1 MRHNA and CDR2 SNTAGT. Germline trimming cut 6 bases from V and 5 bases from J; bases unmatched to any gene: 8. CDR3 nucleotide sequence: TGTGCCAGCAGCCCTGGACTAGCGGGACCCCACGAGCAGTACTTC. This translates into CASSPGLAGPHEQYF.

This clone was observed a few times. V is TRBV28 and J is TRBJ2-1, with D perhaps matching TRBD2 (5 bases). The CDR3 is made up of 14 amino acids. The V and J ends lost 2 bases and 4 bases respectively, with 9 bases between them. CDR1 is MDHEN and CDR2 is SYDVKM in the germline V gene. The CDR3 sequence is CASSLREPYNEQFF. DNA for the CDR3: TGTGCCAGCAGTTTAAGGGAGCCGTACAATGAGCAGTTCTTC. Full variable domain (rest looked up from reference TRBV28 and TRBJ2-1): DVKVTQSSRYLVKRTGEKVFLECVQDMDHENMFWYRQDPGLGLRLIYFSYDVKMKEKGDIPEGYSVSREKKERFSLILESASTNQTSMYLCASSLREPYNEQFFGPGTRLTVL.

This clone has more than one count but fewer than ten. CDR3 region: CASSSDRQSYEQYF. The CDR3 DNA reads as TGTGCCAGCAGCTCTGACAGGCAATCCTACGAGCAGTACTTC. The chain carries TRBV11-2 and TRBJ2-7; D is perhaps TRBD1 (6 bases). This CDR3 has 14 amino acids. Trimming cost V 4 bases and J 1 base, with 11 bases left between them. Germline CDR1 SGHAT, CDR2 FQNNGV.

The V and J genes are TRBV5-1 and TRBJ2-7; maybe TRBD2 (5 bases). This CDR3 spans 13 amino acids. Trimming took 4 bases from V and 0 from J, leaving 8 bases between them. Germline values: CDR1 SGHRS, CDR2 YFSETQ. The CDR3: CASSLDYSYEQYF. CDR3 DNA: TGCGCCAGCAGCCTAGACTACTCCTACGAGCAGTACTTC.

The chain is built from TRBV30 and TRBJ2-3; no clear D gene. The V and J ends lost 0 bases and 6 bases respectively, with 10 bases between them. The CDR3 runs 13 residues. The germline V gene has CDR1 GTSNPN and CDR2 SVGIG (reference sequence). Written as DNA, the CDR3 is TGTGCCTGGAGTGTACGGAGTGTGGATACGCAGTATTTT. Translated, it gives CAWSVRSVDTQYF.

The CDR3 nucleotides read TGTGCCAGCAGCCCTCGGACAGATGATATCCATCAGCCCCAGCATTTT. Translating it yields CASSPRTDDIHQPQHF. The chain couples TRBV7-2 to TRBJ1-5, with D maybe TRBD1 (6 bases). The V gene's germline CDR1 is SGHTA and CDR2 FQGNSA. The CDR3 spans 16 residues. Trimming cost V 5 bases and J 5 bases, with 19 bases left between them.

This chain joins TRBV11-2 and TRBJ2-3; TRBD1 agrees at 7 bases. V dropped 6 bases and J dropped 8; count of bases not matched to a gene: 11. Germline assignment: CDR1 SGHAT and CDR2 FQNNGV. This CDR3 is built from 14 residues. The CDR3 reads CASSWFQGELTQYF. The CDR3 DNA follows: TGTGCCAGCAGTTGGTTCCAGGGGGAGCTTACGCAGTATTTT.

V is TRBV6-5 and J is TRBJ2-7, with D maybe TRBD1 (5 bases). Trimming shortened V by 5 bases and J by 2 bases, and 16 bases separated the two germline ends. The CDR3 consists of 15 residues. Germline CDR1 MNHEY, CDR2 SVGAGI. In nucleotides, the CDR3 is TGTGCCAGCAGTACTTTGCTACAGGAACCCTACGAGCAGTACTTC. Translating it yields CASSTLLQEPYEQYF.

This clone has only one observation. The chain combines TRBV9 with TRBJ2-7, with a possible D match to TRBD1 (5 bases). Trimming removed 4 bases at V and 6 bases at J, with 17 bases between. This CDR3 has 14 amino acids. Germline CDR1 and CDR2: SGDLS and YYNGEE. CDR3 nucleotides: TGTGCCAGCAGCCCCCTGACAGTTCAAGGCGAGCAGTACTTC. Its protein is CASSPLTVQGEQYF.